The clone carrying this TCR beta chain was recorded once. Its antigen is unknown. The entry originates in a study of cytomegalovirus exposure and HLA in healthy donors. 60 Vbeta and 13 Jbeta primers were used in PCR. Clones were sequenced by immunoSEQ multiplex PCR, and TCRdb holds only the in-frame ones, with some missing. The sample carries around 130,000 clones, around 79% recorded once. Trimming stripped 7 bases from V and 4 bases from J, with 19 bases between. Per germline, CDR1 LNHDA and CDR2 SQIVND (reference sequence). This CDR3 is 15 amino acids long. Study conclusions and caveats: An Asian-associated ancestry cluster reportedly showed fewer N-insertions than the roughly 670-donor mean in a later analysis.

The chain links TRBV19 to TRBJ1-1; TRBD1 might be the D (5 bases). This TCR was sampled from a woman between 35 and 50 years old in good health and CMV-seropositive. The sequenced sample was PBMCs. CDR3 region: CASISFTGRGTEAFF. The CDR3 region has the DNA TGTGCCAGTATAAGTTTTACGGGGAGGGGCACTGAAGCTTTCTTT.